Each of the 17 T cell receptor beta chains below was sequenced from the same sample in a study of Ad26.COV2.S vaccination and SARS-CoV-2 variants. Repertoires were generated with immunoSEQ multiplex PCR, while TCRdb's copy carries only in-frame clones and drops some. The table has 350,000 to 500,000 clones, roughly 91% seen once; the top ten hold around 4.2%. Treatment given: about 20 received Ad26.COV2.S at low or high dose, single or two shots; about five received placebo; per-sample allocation not given. It was on day 63 after the first vaccine or placebo injection that samples were taken. The sequenced sample was peripheral blood, obtained in a trial of Ad26.COV2.S vaccine versus placebo. The receptor set was obtained from a person aged 18-65 years who received the Ad26.COV2.S COVID-19 vaccine or a placebo.

For this clone: A much larger clone sits a single nucleotide away, making a read error possible. The sample carries other DNA sequences with the same CDR3. The chain uses TRBV27 and TRBJ2-7, with D perhaps matching TRBD1 (5 bases). The germline V gene encodes CDR1 MNHEY and CDR2 SMNVEV (reference sequence). The CDR3 spans 11 residues. The V end lost 5 bases, the J end lost 3 bases, and 5 bases lay between the germline ends. In DNA, the CDR3 is TGTGCCAGCAGTAGGGGCTACGAGCAGTACTTC. This codes for CASSRGYEQYF.

This clone was detected only once. CDR3 in DNA: TGTGCCAGCAGCTTAGAAGGGACGGCAAACACCGGGGAGCTGTTTTTT. Encoded protein: CASSLEGTANTGELFF. The J gene is TRBJ2-2, the V gene TRBV13; D could derive from TRBD1 or TRBD2 (5 bases each). V shed 1 base and J shed 2 bases, with 11 bases lying between them. The CDR3 is made up of 16 amino acids. Germline values: CDR1 PRHDT, CDR2 FYEKMQ (reference sequence).

The chain joins TRBV10-3 to TRBJ1-6; 7 bases map to TRBD1. This CDR3 is built from 15 residues. In germline, CDR1 is ENHRY, CDR2 SYGVKD. Trimming took 6 bases from V and 5 from J; bases not matched to a gene: 7. DNA for the CDR3: TGTGCCATCAGGGGGGACAGTGATCATAATTCACCCCTCCACTTT. It is translated as CAIRGDSDHNSPLHF.

This chain uses TRBV28 with TRBJ2-7, with a possible D match to TRBD1 (6 bases). Germline V gene sequence: CDR1 MDHEN, CDR2 SYDVKM. The ends were cut back, 0 bases at V and 2 bases at J, with 8 bases in the middle. The CDR3 has 14 residues. CDR3 amino acids: CASSLWGAPYEQYF. For the CDR3, the DNA is TGTGCCAGCAGTTTATGGGGGGCGCCCTACGAGCAGTACTTC.

In this sample, this clone turned up a few times. The chain is built from TRBV27 and TRBJ2-1; 16 bases line up with TRBD2. In germline, CDR1 is MNHEY, CDR2 SMNVEV (reference sequence). V lost 6 bases, J lost 5 bases, and 13 bases stayed unmatched. CDR3 size: 19 residues. In DNA form, the CDR3 reads TGTGCCAGCAGCCGTCCGGGACTAGCGGGAGGGCCCGCGGACAATGAGCAGTTCTTC. Translating gives CASSRPGLAGGPADNEQFF.

This rearrangement joins TRBV5-4 to TRBJ2-7; 12 nucleotides match TRBD2. The CDR3 contains 18 residues. V shed 10 bases, J shed 2 bases, and the junction held 19 bases outside the gene matches. In germline, CDR1 is SGHNT, CDR2 YYREEE (reference sequence). The DNA of the CDR3 is TGTGCCGCCCAACGTCTATCTAGCGGGAGGGCTGCCCCCTACGAGCAGTACTTC. Translated: CAAQRLSSGRAAPYEQYF.

V and J are TRBV19 and TRBJ1-1; no clear D. From germline, CDR1 is LNHDA and CDR2 SQIVND (reference sequence). V was pared by 5 bases and J by 0 bases, with 7 bases between. This CDR3 comprises 13 residues. The DNA for the CDR3 is TGTGCCAGTAGTCTGGGCATGAACACTGAAGCTTTCTTT. Protein: CASSLGMNTEAFF. Using reference TRBV19 and TRBJ1-1 for the parts outside the CDR3, the full variable domain is DGGITQSPKYLFRKEGQNVTLSCEQNLNHDAMYWYRQDPGQGLRLIYYSQIVNDFQKGDIAEGYSVSREKKESFPLTVTSAQKNPTAFYLCASSLGMNTEAFFGQGTRLTVV.

The V call is TRBV29-1, the J call TRBJ1-2; D not resolved. The CDR3 is made up of 11 amino acids. Germline V gene lookup returns CDR1 SQVTM and CDR2 ANQGSEA. Trimming removed 2 bases at V and 4 bases at J, with 5 bases between. The CDR3 DNA reads as TGCAGCGTTGAATTACGCTATGGCTACACCTTC. Its translation is CSVELRYGYTF.

This clone was detected once. J is TRBJ2-2 and V is TRBV19; no clear D. V was trimmed by 6 bases and J by 1 base, leaving 9 bases between them. CDR1 is LNHDA and CDR2 is SQIVND in the germline V gene (reference sequence). There are 14 residues in the CDR3. The CDR3 is CASSNGLNTGELFF. The CDR3 nucleotides are TGTGCCAGTAGCAACGGCCTGAACACCGGGGAGCTGTTTTTT.

The chain links TRBV6-6 to TRBJ2-4; D remains ambiguous. Per germline, CDR1 MNHNY and CDR2 SVGAGI (reference sequence). The length of the CDR3 is 13 residues. The V end was cut by 3 bases, the J end by 0 bases, with 3 bases between. The CDR3: CASSYVAKNIQYF. The CDR3 region has the DNA TGTGCCAGCAGTTATGTAGCCAAAAACATTCAGTACTTC.

The chain links TRBV10-3 to TRBJ2-3; 9 nucleotides match TRBD2. V lost 5 bases, J lost 3 bases, and 15 bases stayed unmatched. Germline V gives CDR1 ENHRY, CDR2 SYGVKD. CDR3 size: 18 residues. The CDR3 is CAISSASGKLAETDTQYF. CDR3 sequence (DNA): TGTGCCATCAGTTCGGCTAGCGGGAAGCTTGCAGAAACAGATACGCAGTATTTT.

This chain links TRBV7-2 with TRBJ2-5, with D unclear. V lost 2 bases and J lost 2, with 6 bases in between. The germline V gene encodes CDR1 SGHTA and CDR2 FQGNSA. The CDR3 has 13 residues. CDR3 coding DNA: TGTGCCAGCAGCTTAAGGATTCAAGAGACCCAGTACTTC. Encoded protein: CASSLRIQETQYF.

The V call is TRBV5-6, the J call TRBJ2-3; D remains ambiguous. The V end was cut by 6 bases, the J end by 1 base, with 6 bases between. Looked up from germline, CDR1 is SGHDT and CDR2 is YYEEEE. CDR3 length: 12 residues. The CDR3 here is CASNSRTDTQYF. Here the CDR3 DNA reads TGTGCCAGCAACTCACGCACAGATACGCAGTATTTT.

The chain recombines TRBV10-3 with TRBJ2-5, with 7 positions matching TRBD1. Losses at the gene ends were 6 bases for V and 4 bases for J; bases not matched to a gene: 5. The CDR3 runs to 13 residues. Germline V gene sequence: CDR1 ENHRY, CDR2 SYGVKD. The CDR3 spells CAIRGDSGETQYF. In DNA, the CDR3 is TGTGCCATCAGGGGGGACAGCGGAGAGACCCAGTACTTC.

The chain combines TRBV7-6 with TRBJ1-2; D may be TRBD1 (5 bases). Per the germline V gene, CDR1 is SGHVS and CDR2 is FNYEAQ. Trimming took 5 bases from V and 1 from J, leaving 17 bases between them. The CDR3 spans 16 residues. CDR3: CASSPDSAGLNYGYTF. As DNA, the CDR3 is TGTGCCAGCAGCCCTGACAGTGCGGGTCTTAACTATGGCTACACCTTC.

The J gene is TRBJ2-7, the V gene TRBV7-2; 14 nucleotides line up with TRBD2. Germline CDR1 and CDR2: SGHTA and FQGNSA. Trimming removed 5 bases from V and 1 base from J; junction bases left unmatched: 7. This CDR3 region has 17 residues. In nucleotides, the CDR3 is TGTGCCAGCAGCGGAGGGGGACTAGCGGGAGAATCCTACGAGCAGTACTTC. Protein: CASSGGGLAGESYEQYF. Full variable domain (remainder filled in from reference TRBV7-2 and TRBJ2-7): GAGVSQSPSNKVTEKGKDVELRCDPISGHTALYWYRQSLGQGLEFLIYFQGNSAPDKSGLPSDRFSAERTGGSVSTLTIQRTQQEDSAVYLCASSGGGLAGESYEQYFGPGTRLTVT.

The V and J genes are TRBV12-5 and TRBJ2-7; 9 nucleotides line up with TRBD1. The germline V gene has CDR1 LGHNT and CDR2 FRNRAP. The CDR3 length is 16 residues. With 5 bases clipped from V and 0 bases from J, the junction kept 8 bases outside the gene matches. In DNA, the CDR3 is TGTGCTAGTGGTATATACAGGGGGCGAAGCTCCTACGAGCAGTACTTC. It translates to CASGIYRGRSSYEQYF. Together with reference TRBV12-5 and TRBJ2-7, the CDR3 gives the full variable domain: DARVTQTPRHKVTEMGQEVTMRCQPILGHNTVFWYRQTMMQGLELLAYFRNRAPLDDSGMPKDRFSAEMPDATLATLKIQPSEPRDSAVYFCASGIYRGRSSYEQYFGPGTRLTVT.